These 9 T cell receptor beta chains were sequenced from one sample in a study of T cells in Graves' hyperthyroidism and ophthalmopathy (dated by TCRdb to between 2019 and 2020). The method behind the library was multiplex PCR. Sequencing was carried out with an Illumina HiSeq 2000. The TCR beta CDR3 regions were amplified from RNA transcripts. The TCR CDR3 was subjected to a first round of RT-PCR using the HTBI primer set and the Qiagen OneStep RT-PCR kit. Through fastp at Q25 and MiXCR, TCRdb rebuilt clones from the public reads, retaining in-frame beta chains. Every entry covers one CDR3 protein and lists the most common genes and DNA from its rows. This sample has fewer than 750,000 distinct CDR3 sequences in its table, and about 15% of those were observed once. Together, the top ten hold approximately 4.2% of the sample. The source material was blood. These receptors originate from a woman between 40 and 55 years old with Graves' ophthalmopathy.

This clonotype was observed at least ten times. The rearrangement links TRBV19 to TRBJ1-5; D is unclear. This CDR3 spans 12 amino acids. Per the germline V gene, CDR1 is LNHDA and CDR2 is SQIVND (reference sequence). Trimming removed 9 bases from V and 2 bases from J, with 8 bases in between. The CDR3 reads CASEGGNQPQHF. CDR3 DNA sequence: TGTGCCAGCGAGGGCGGCAATCAGCCCCAGCATTTT.

V usage is TRBV27 and J usage is TRBJ1-2, with D perhaps TRBD1 (5 bases). The CDR3 is 14 residues long. Per the germline V gene, CDR1 is MNHEY and CDR2 is SMNVEV (reference sequence). Trimming took 6 bases from V and 4 from J, leaving 15 bases between them. Here the CDR3 reads CASRSKGRIYGYTF. CDR3 nucleotide sequence: TGTGCCAGCAGATCTAAGGGACGGATCTATGGCTACACCTTC.

The chain combines TRBV6-5 with TRBJ2-2; D remains ambiguous. This CDR3 has 13 residues. The ends were cut back, 2 bases at V and 6 bases at J, with 7 bases in the middle. Germline V CDR1 and CDR2: MNHEY, SVGAGI. CDR3 loop: CASSYVSPGELFF. CDR3 sequence (DNA): TGTGCCAGCAGTTACGTCTCCCCCGGGGAGCTGTTTTTT.

There are many counts of this clonotype. This chain links TRBV6-1 with TRBJ2-7, with D maybe TRBD2 (6 bases). There are 14 residues in the CDR3. The germline V gene encodes CDR1 MNHNS and CDR2 SASEGT. V was trimmed by 5 bases and J by 4 bases, leaving 15 bases between them. The DNA for the CDR3 is TGTGCCAGCAGTCAATTCGGCGGGAAGTACGAGCAGTACTTC. Translating it yields CASSQFGGKYEQYF.

This clonotype was counted at least ten times. The chain links TRBV29-1 to TRBJ1-2; 8 bases align to TRBD1. From germline, CDR1 is SQVTM and CDR2 ANQGSEA. Unmatched junction bases numbered 10, after V lost 0 bases and J lost 4 bases. The CDR3 covers 16 residues. Here the CDR3 reads CSVEEDRERSGYGYTF. The CDR3 DNA reads TGCAGCGTTGAAGAGGACAGGGAACGATCCGGCTATGGCTACACCTTC.

At least ten counts were recorded for this clonotype. The junction shows a germline mismatch at one end, possibly a read error. This chain connects TRBV6-1 to TRBJ1-3; a weak D match, TRBD1 (5 bases). Per germline, CDR1 MNHNS and CDR2 SASEGT. This CDR3 comprises 16 residues. The chain's CDR3 is CASSELSSGTGNTIYF. CDR3 DNA: TGTGCCAGCAGTGAACTCTCGTCCGGGACTGGGAACACCATATATTTT.

This clonotype appeared once. The V and J genes are TRBV27 and TRBJ2-5, with D possibly matching TRBD2 (6 bases). The CDR3 is made up of 15 amino acids. V lost 5 bases, J lost 4 bases, and 17 bases lay in between. Germline CDR1 MNHEY, CDR2 SMNVEV (reference sequence). The CDR3 spells CASSPRFGGRETQYF. CDR3 bases: TGTGCCAGCAGTCCCCGCTTCGGGGGAAGAGAGACCCAGTACTTC.

This clonotype was observed a few times. This rearrangement joins TRBV4-1 to TRBJ1-3, with D possibly matching TRBD1 (5 bases). Trimming removed 5 bases from V and 0 bases from J, with 14 bases in between. The CDR3 loop spans 16 amino acids. The V gene's germline CDR1 is MGHRA and CDR2 YSYEKL. The CDR3 coding sequence is TGCGCCAGCAGCGAATCTCAGGGAAACTCTGGAAACACCATATATTTT. Protein product: CASSESQGNSGNTIYF.

The rearrangement uses TRBV6-1 and TRBJ1-2, with 10 bases that match TRBD1. Germline values: CDR1 MNHNS, CDR2 SASEGT. The CDR3 consists of 15 residues. J was trimmed by 8 bases and V by 5 bases; bases with no gene match: 11. The CDR3 DNA is TGTGCCAGCAGTACCGGAGGGACAGGGGCGGCCGGCTACACCTTC. This gives the protein CASSTGGTGAAGYTF.